A single sample is the source of the 26 T cell receptor gamma chains below, sequenced in a study of gamma delta lymphoproliferative disorders and STAT genes. TCRdb repeated clone calling on the multiplex PCR reads with CATT. Among around 2,400 gamma-chain clones listed, around 9.8% were seen once. PBMCs from patients and controls supplied the genomic DNA for sequencing. The sequenced sample was blood. These receptors were collected from a human donor with gamma-delta T-cell large granular lymphocyte leukemia.

The CDR3 loop reads CATWARRVYYYKKLF. CDR3 coding DNA: TGTGCCACCTGGGCCCGGCGGGTTTATTATTATAAGAAACTCTTT. The chain carries TRGV4 and TRGJ1 or TRGJ2. TCRdb records no J gene; here it was assigned by comparing the DNA to germline. Looked up from germline, CDR1 is EGSTGY and CDR2 is YDSYTSSV. Germline trimming cut 5 bases from V and 2 bases from J; bases unmatched to any gene: 12. This CDR3 is built from 15 residues.

This clone is medium-sized by share. The chain recombines TRGV8 with TRGJ1 or TRGJ2. Matching the DNA to germline supplied the J gene, which TCRdb does not give. V shed 0 bases, J shed 0 bases, and the junction held 2 bases outside the gene matches. CDR1 is VENAVY, CDR2 YDSYNSRV, per germline. The CDR3 length is 14 residues. CDR3 protein: CATWDRSNYYKKLF. The CDR3 DNA follows: TGTGCCACCTGGGATAGGTCGAATTATTATAAGAAACTCTTT.

By its share, this clone is medium-sized (0.01 to 0.1%). This rearrangement joins TRGV2 to TRGJ1 or TRGJ2. The J gene is absent in TCRdb and was assigned here via DNA matching to germline. This CDR3 contains 12 residues. The trim removed 0 bases at V and 7 bases at J, leaving 3 bases unmatched. From germline, CDR1 is EGSNGY and CDR2 YDSYNSKV. CDR3 region: CATWDGRYKKLF. The CDR3 DNA reads as TGTGCCACCTGGGACGGGCGATATAAGAAACTCTTT.

This clone qualifies as medium-sized (0.01 to 0.1%). This CDR3 is also generated by other DNA sequences in the sample. This chain joins TRGV9 and TRGJP. TCRdb does not report a J gene; here it was assigned by matching the DNA to germline references. This CDR3 is built from 16 residues. CDR1 and CDR2 from the germline V gene are GITISATS and ISYDGTV (reference sequence). J lost 7 bases, V lost 0 bases, and 3 bases had no gene match. DNA for the CDR3: TGTGCCTTGTGGGAGGTGCAGGAGTTGGGCAAAAAAATCAAGGTATTT. Protein sequence: CALWEVQELGKKIKVF.

The J gene is TRGJ1 or TRGJ2, the V gene TRGV2. Here the J gene came from matching the DNA to germline, since TCRdb omits it. There are 14 residues in the CDR3. V was clipped by 0 bases and J by 7 bases; unmatched bases: 9. CDR1 and CDR2 (germline): EGSNGY, YDSYNSKV. CDR3 in amino acids: CATWDGPNWYKKLF. The CDR3 region has the DNA TGTGCCACCTGGGACGGGCCCAATTGGTATAAGAAACTCTTT.

This clone was observed a few times. The DNA is omitted, as the CDR3 cannot be located on it reliably, and the CDR3 follows TCRdb's listing. No J gene was assigned, while the V gene was called as TRGV11. TRGV11 falls under the ORF class, with uncertain function. Inclusive of both ends, the CDR3 amounts to 18 amino acids. CDR3 amino acids: CTTVPAKGRFSNYYKKLF.

In its sample, this clone is medium-sized (0.01 to 0.1%). The V call is TRGV3, the J call TRGJP2. Since TCRdb gives no J gene, matching the DNA to germline was used here to assign it. Germline lookup yields CDR1 VTNTFY and CDR2 YDVSTARD (reference sequence). CDR3 length: 15 residues. Unmatched junction bases numbered 3, after V lost 0 bases and J lost 2 bases. The DNA of the CDR3 is TGTGCCACCTGGGACAGGCTGAGTAGTGATTGGATCAAGACGTTT. Its protein is CATWDRLSSDWIKTF.

The chain employs TRGV2 and TRGJP1. TCRdb leaves out the J gene; it was filled in here by matching the DNA to germline. The germline V gene encodes CDR1 EGSNGY and CDR2 YDSYNSKV. Trimming at V came to 9 bases and at J to 12 bases, leaving 10 bases not matched to a gene. This CDR3 spans 11 amino acids. CDR3 residues: CATLVSRFKIF. Written as DNA, the CDR3 is TGTGCCACCCTTGTTTCGAGGTTCAAGATATTT.

In its sample, this clone was seen a few times. The chain uses TRGV3 and TRGJ1 or TRGJ2. The J gene, left out of TCRdb, was set here by checking the DNA against germline. Germline trimming cut 0 bases from V and 5 bases from J; bases unmatched to any gene: 7. Germline loops: CDR1 VTNTFY, CDR2 YDVSTARD (reference sequence). This CDR3 has 14 amino acids. The CDR3 region is CATWDRFWNYKKLF. CDR3 bases: TGTGCCACCTGGGACAGGTTTTGGAATTATAAGAAACTCTTT.

The table lists this clone with a few counts. TCRdb records a much larger clone's protein for this DNA, with a difference at residue 8 that likely arises from a read error; the protein given is the translation of the DNA. The chain has TRGV9 and TRGJP. Here the J gene came from matching the DNA to germline, since TCRdb omits it. The length of the CDR3 is 15 residues. Germline V gives CDR1 GITISATS, CDR2 ISYDGTV (reference sequence). CDR3 sequence: CALWEEEWGKKIKVF. As DNA, the CDR3 is TGTGCCTTGTGGGAGGAAGAGTGGGGCAAAAAAATCAAGGTATTT.

Points on this clone: A far larger clone is only one base removed, so a read error is likely. The chain is built from TRGV8 and TRGJ1 or TRGJ2. Germline matching of the DNA provided the J gene here, since TCRdb leaves it blank. CDR1 is VENAVY, CDR2 YDSYNSRV, per germline. V dropped 3 bases and J dropped 6; count of bases not matched to a gene: 5. CDR3 length: 12 amino acids. DNA of the CDR3: TGTGCCACCTGGGATTTCTGTTATAAGAAACTCTTT. This gives the protein CATWDFCYKKLF.

This sequence joins TRGV4 and TRGJ1 or TRGJ2. TCRdb offers no J gene call, so here the DNA was matched to germline to obtain one. With V trimmed by 2 bases and J by 3 bases, 7 bases remained unmatched. In germline, CDR1 is EGSTGY, CDR2 YDSYTSSV. The length of the CDR3 is 14 residues. The CDR3 is CATWDAGLYYKKLF. CDR3 coding DNA: TGTGCCACCTGGGATGCAGGACTTTATTATAAGAAACTCTTT.

This clone is medium-sized. The J gene is TRGJ1 or TRGJ2, the V gene TRGV4. No J segment appears in TCRdb, so it was assigned here by matching the sequence to germline. This CDR3 spans 10 amino acids. J lost 12 bases, V lost 11 bases, and 13 bases had no gene match. Per germline, CDR1 EGSTGY and CDR2 YDSYTSSV. The chain's CDR3 is CARPLVRKLF. The CDR3 region has the DNA TGTGCCAGGCCACTAGTTAGGAAACTCTTT.

This clone is categorized as medium-sized. The chain employs TRGV4 and TRGJP2. TCRdb records no J gene; here it was assigned by comparing the DNA to germline. The V gene end was trimmed by 4 bases and the J gene end by 8 bases; junction bases not matched to a gene: 1. Per the germline V gene, CDR1 is EGSTGY and CDR2 is YDSYTSSV. CDR3 length: 11 residues. CDR3 residues: CATWEDWIKTF. CDR3 nucleotide sequence: TGTGCCACCTGGGAAGATTGGATCAAGACGTTT.

The chain recombines TRGV9 with TRGJ1 or TRGJ2. TCRdb gives no J gene; it was assigned here by matching the DNA to germline. The junction had 7 bases not matched to a gene; V was cut back by 5 bases and J by 0 bases. This CDR3 spans 14 amino acids. Germline V gene sequence: CDR1 GITISATS, CDR2 ISYDGTV (reference sequence). The CDR3 sequence: CALWVPSNYYKKLF. The CDR3 region has the DNA TGTGCCTTGTGGGTACCGTCGAATTATTATAAGAAACTCTTT.

This clone was seen a handful of times. CDR3 in DNA: TGTGCCACCTGGGATGGGCCTAGGGTCCCCTTTTTTTATAAGAAACTCTTT. Protein sequence: CATWDGPRVPFFYKKLF. V usage is TRGV4 and J usage is TRGJ1 or TRGJ2. The J gene comes from matching the DNA to germline here; TCRdb lacks it. CDR1 and CDR2 from the germline V gene are EGSTGY and YDSYTSSV. Trimming removed 0 bases from V and 6 bases from J; junction bases left unmatched: 17. The CDR3 has 17 amino acids.

This clone turned up a few times. V gene TRGV9 combines with J gene TRGJ1 or TRGJ2. The J gene was not available in TCRdb and was assigned here by matching the DNA to germline segments. The CDR3 totals 14 residues. V lost 4 bases to trimming and J lost 5 bases; unmatched junction nucleotides: 11. Germline V gives CDR1 GITISATS, CDR2 ISYDGTV (reference sequence). The CDR3 loop is CALWDSPLDYKKLF. The CDR3 bases are TGTGCCTTGTGGGATTCCCCTTTGGATTATAAGAAACTCTTT.

In this sample, this clone turned up a few times. CDR3 DNA sequence: TGTGCCACCTGGGACGTTAGTGATTGGATCAAGACGTTT. It specifies CATWDVSDWIKTF. The genes are TRGV2 and TRGJP2. Because TCRdb records no J gene, it was assigned here through a match of the DNA to germline. The ends lost 2 bases at V and 4 bases at J; junction bases unmatched: 1. Germline CDR1 and CDR2: EGSNGY and YDSYNSKV. This CDR3 contains 13 residues.

Within the sample, this clone is medium-sized. This sequence joins TRGV11 and TRGJ1 or TRGJ2. TCRdb supplies no J gene; here it was assigned by aligning the nucleotide sequence to germline. TRGV11 is annotated as an ORF whose role is uncertain. This CDR3 has 14 residues. V was pared by 4 bases and J by 3 bases, with 6 bases of the junction left unmatched. This CDR3 reads CACWIRLTYYKKLF. CDR3 in DNA: TGTGCCTGCTGGATTAGACTAACTTATTATAAGAAACTCTTT.

This chain connects TRGV2 to TRGJP2. No J segment appears in TCRdb, so it was assigned here by matching the sequence to germline. V was pared by 0 bases and J by 2 bases, with 6 bases of the junction left unmatched. The V gene's germline CDR1 is EGSNGY and CDR2 YDSYNSKV. The CDR3 length is 16 residues. CDR3 residues: CATWDGRGSSDWIKTF. DNA of the CDR3: TGTGCCACCTGGGACGGGCGGGGGAGTAGTGATTGGATCAAGACGTTT.

In its sample, this clone ranks as medium-sized. The chain combines TRGV4 with TRGJ1 or TRGJ2. Here the J gene came from matching the DNA to germline, since TCRdb omits it. CDR3 size: 14 residues. Germline-derived CDR1 and CDR2 are EGSTGY and YDSYTSSV. Trimming cost V 6 bases and J 1 base; bases outside gene matches: 9. The CDR3 DNA reads as TGTGCCACCTGGAGGGGGCTCAATTATTATAAGAAACTCTTT. It specifies CATWRGLNYYKKLF.

This chain uses TRGV8 with TRGJ1 or TRGJ2. The J gene, not given by TCRdb, was assigned here from a germline match of the nucleotide sequence. Germline V gives CDR1 VENAVY, CDR2 YDSYNSRV. V lost 6 bases, J lost 0 bases, and 17 bases stayed unmatched. CDR3 size: 17 residues. The CDR3 region is CATWPLPPQKNYYKKLF. DNA for the CDR3: TGTGCCACCTGGCCACTCCCCCCCCAAAAGAATTATTATAAGAAACTCTTT.

This clone was seen a few times. The rearrangement uses TRGV9 and TRGJ1 or TRGJ2. The J gene was not available in TCRdb and was assigned here by matching the DNA to germline segments. The junction had 3 bases not matched to a gene; V was cut back by 2 bases and J by 2 bases. Germline lookup yields CDR1 GITISATS and CDR2 ISYDGTV (reference sequence). CDR3 length equals 13 residues. The CDR3 region has the DNA TGTGCCTTGTGGGAGGCTGATTATTATAAGAAACTCTTT. Its translation is CALWEADYYKKLF.

V gene TRGV4 combines with J gene TRGJ1 or TRGJ2. The J gene comes from matching the DNA to germline here; TCRdb lacks it. The ends lost 1 base at V and 0 bases at J; junction bases unmatched: 6. This CDR3 comprises 15 residues. Germline CDR1 EGSTGY, CDR2 YDSYTSSV. The CDR3 sequence is CATWDGPLNYYKKLF. CDR3 DNA sequence: TGTGCCACCTGGGATGGCCCCTTGAATTATTATAAGAAACTCTTT.

This chain joins TRGV3 and TRGJ1 or TRGJ2. Assignment of the J gene here rests on matching the DNA to germline, because TCRdb gives none. The CDR3 sequence is 15 residues long. V lost 3 bases, J lost 3 bases, and 11 bases stayed unmatched. Germline CDR1 and CDR2: VTNTFY and YDVSTARD (reference sequence). The chain's CDR3 is CATWDSHRIYYKKLF. The CDR3 DNA reads TGTGCCACCTGGGACTCCCACCGGATTTATTATAAGAAACTCTTT.

Judged by abundance, this clone is medium-sized. The chain uses TRGV10 and TRGJP2. The J gene is not listed in TCRdb, so it was assigned here from a DNA match to germline. TRGV10 counts as an open reading frame of uncertain function. The CDR3 has 17 amino acids. Trimming cost V 8 bases and J 3 bases; bases outside gene matches: 16. Here the CDR3 reads CAAWDSWGGRSDWIKTF. The CDR3 DNA sequence: TGTGCTGCGTGGGATTCTTGGGGGGGCCGTAGTGATTGGATCAAGACGTTT.